One sample yielded the 17 T cell receptor beta chains listed below, sequenced in a study of shared clonotypes between healthy human individuals. Using immunoSEQ multiplex PCR, the repertoire was profiled, and TCRdb retains in-frame clones only, with some absent. The data contain some 200,000 clones, around 63% of them seen just once; the ten biggest clones take up about 9.4%. Sequencing was done on a sample of memory CD4+ T cells sorted from blood. This sample's subset: CD45RA-negative fraction. These receptors came from a man aged 30 to 45 in good health.

This chain links TRBV7-9 with TRBJ2-5; TRBD1 or TRBD2 may be the D gene (5 bases each). Germline assignment: CDR1 SEHNR and CDR2 FQNEAQ (reference sequence). The CDR3 has 13 residues. Deletions cut 4 bases from V and 2 bases from J, with 8 bases between. CDR3 amino acids: CASSSGGQETQYF. The DNA for the CDR3 is TGTGCCAGCAGCTCTGGGGGTCAAGAGACCCAGTACTTC.

This clone was seen only a few times. J is TRBJ2-2 and V is TRBV5-4; weak D call: TRBD2 (5 bases). The CDR3 loop spans 15 amino acids. Trimming removed 4 bases from V and 0 bases from J, with 10 bases in between. Germline V lookup: CDR1 SGHNT, CDR2 YYREEE (reference sequence). CDR3 bases: TGTGCCAGCAGCCGGGGAAGCTCGAACACCGGGGAGCTGTTTTTT. Protein sequence: CASSRGSSNTGELFF.

This chain uses TRBV6-1 with TRBJ1-1; D may be TRBD1 (5 bases). Germline V lookup: CDR1 MNHNS, CDR2 SASEGT. CDR3 size: 19 residues. Trimming shortened V by 4 bases and J by 1 base, and 25 bases separated the two germline ends. For the CDR3, the DNA is TGTGCCAGCAGTGGTACACCGCCGGGACCCTTACGAGGGAACACTGAAGCTTTCTTT. It codes for CASSGTPPGPLRGNTEAFF.

This clone turned up a few times. The chain has TRBV5-1 and TRBJ2-7, with 7 positions matching TRBD1. With 2 bases clipped from V and 3 bases from J, the junction kept 14 bases outside the gene matches. The germline V gene encodes CDR1 SGHRS and CDR2 YFSETQ. The CDR3 extends over 17 amino acids. The DNA for the CDR3 is TGCGCCAGCAGCTTACCTAAAGAGGGGGCTTGGAGCTACGAGCAGTACTTC. Protein: CASSLPKEGAWSYEQYF.

This chain connects TRBV28 to TRBJ2-7; the match to TRBD2 covers 7 bases. The CDR3 has 15 amino acids. The germline CDR1 and CDR2 sequences are MDHEN and SYDVKM. V shed 6 bases and J 2 bases; nucleotides not matched to a gene: 10. CDR3 nucleotides: TGTGCCAGCAGCCCACGCGGCGGGGGAACCTACGAGCAGTACTTC. Translation gives CASSPRGGGTYEQYF.

The J gene is TRBJ2-6, the V gene TRBV5-5; TRBD1 agrees at 9 bases. In germline, CDR1 is SGHKS, CDR2 YYEKEE (reference sequence). This CDR3 has 18 amino acids. The V and J ends lost 1 base and 0 bases, in that order; junction bases with no gene match: 5. The CDR3: CASSLLGQGHSGANVLTF. The CDR3 DNA is TGTGCCAGCAGCTTGCTGGGACAGGGTCACTCTGGGGCCAACGTCCTGACTTTC.

The CDR3 reads CASSLASQGDSRAYEQYF. Here the CDR3 DNA reads TGTGCCAGCAGCTTAGCTAGCCAGGGGGACAGCCGGGCCTACGAGCAGTACTTC. The V gene is TRBV7-2, the J gene TRBJ2-7, with 7 bases that match TRBD1. This CDR3 is built from 18 residues. Unmatched junction bases numbered 13, after V lost 0 bases and J lost 2 bases. The V gene's germline CDR1 is SGHTA and CDR2 FQGNSA.

The CDR3 spells CASSDVGANVLTF. The CDR3 DNA sequence: TGTGCCAGCAGTGATGTGGGGGCCAACGTCCTGACTTTC. V gene TRBV2 combines with J gene TRBJ2-6; D not resolved. Germline CDR1 is SNHLY and CDR2 is FYNNEI. V was clipped by 3 bases and J by 4 bases, with 4 bases between them. CDR3 length: 13 residues.

As regards this clone: Other nucleotide sequences from this sample produce the same CDR3. The V call is TRBV15, the J call TRBJ2-7, with TRBD2 as a possible D gene (6 bases). V was trimmed by 3 bases and J by 6 bases, leaving 12 bases between them. Germline V lookup: CDR1 LNHNV, CDR2 YYDKDF (reference sequence). The CDR3 totals 13 residues. CDR3 nucleotides: TGTGCCACCAGCAGGGATCTGGGGGGCGAGCAGTACTTC. It specifies CATSRDLGGEQYF.

The V gene is TRBV10-2, the J gene TRBJ2-6; 7 nucleotides line up with TRBD1. V shed 8 bases, J shed 0 bases, and the junction held 4 bases outside the gene matches. Germline V gene sequence: CDR1 WSHSY, CDR2 SAAADI. The CDR3 extends over 15 amino acids. CDR3 residues: CASRTGASGANVLTF. The CDR3 DNA follows: TGCGCCAGCCGTACAGGGGCCTCTGGGGCCAACGTCCTGACTTTC.

This chain links TRBV5-1 with TRBJ2-1; no reliable D call. CDR1 is SGHRS and CDR2 is YFSETQ in the germline V gene. Trimming removed 0 bases from V and 9 bases from J, with 13 bases in between. CDR3 length: 14 amino acids. Here the CDR3 DNA reads TGCGCCAGCAGCTTGGGCGACTTCGAAGGTGAGCAGTTCTTC. Its protein product is CASSLGDFEGEQFF.

This chain joins TRBV5-1 and TRBJ1-1, with D uncertain. The CDR3 consists of 15 residues. From germline, CDR1 is SGHRS and CDR2 YFSETQ. With 4 bases removed from V and 1 base from J, the gap between germline ends came to 14 bases. CDR3 sequence: CASSLDGRPNTEAFF. The DNA of the CDR3 is TGCGCCAGCAGCCTCGACGGGAGACCGAACACTGAAGCTTTCTTT.

This clone was counted a few times. The V and J genes are TRBV28 and TRBJ2-4; 9 bases line up with TRBD2. The CDR3 has 14 amino acids. V dropped 11 bases and J dropped 3; count of bases not matched to a gene: 8. Germline V gives CDR1 MDHEN, CDR2 SYDVKM. The CDR3 nucleotides are TGTGCCGGAATAGCGGGAGTGGGCAAAAACATTCAGTACTTC. It translates to CAGIAGVGKNIQYF. Complete variable domain (other parts from reference TRBV28 and TRBJ2-4): DVKVTQSSRYLVKRTGEKVFLECVQDMDHENMFWYRQDPGLGLRLIYFSYDVKMKEKGDIPEGYSVSREKKERFSLILESASTNQTSMYLCAGIAGVGKNIQYFGAGTRLSVL.

The chain has TRBV19 and TRBJ2-1; 9 bases match TRBD2. V lost 3 bases, J lost 7 bases, and 13 bases stayed unmatched. Per germline, CDR1 LNHDA and CDR2 SQIVND (reference sequence). This CDR3 has 17 amino acids. The DNA of the CDR3 is TGTGCCAGTAGTATTAATTTGGGCGGGAGGGCCTCGAATGAGCAGTTCTTC. It translates to CASSINLGGRASNEQFF.

This sequence joins TRBV5-4 and TRBJ2-7, with D unclear. V lost 0 bases and J lost 0, with 10 bases in between. Germline V gene lookup returns CDR1 SGHNT and CDR2 YYREEE (reference sequence). This CDR3 is 15 amino acids long. CDR3 region: CASSLGPDLSYEQYF. CDR3 nucleotide sequence: TGTGCCAGCAGCTTGGGGCCGGACCTCTCCTACGAGCAGTACTTC. The variable domain in full, with the rest retrieved from reference TRBV5-4 and TRBJ2-7, is ETGVTQSPTHLIKTRGQQVTLRCSSQSGHNTVSWYQQALGQGPQFIFQYYREEENGRGNFPPRFSGLQFPNYSSELNVNALELDDSALYLCASSLGPDLSYEQYFGPGTRLTVT.

CDR3 residues: CASSVKGLPNSYNEQFF. As DNA, the CDR3 is TGTGCCAGCAGCGTAAAGGGACTTCCAAACTCCTACAATGAGCAGTTCTTC. This rearrangement joins TRBV9 to TRBJ2-1, with D perhaps matching TRBD2 (6 bases). Trimming removed 1 base at V and 0 bases at J, with 14 bases between. The CDR3 covers 17 residues. Germline-derived CDR1 and CDR2 are SGDLS and YYNGEE.

This chain joins TRBV5-1 and TRBJ2-1; 7 positions match TRBD2. With V trimmed by 0 bases and J by 6 bases, 9 bases remained unmatched. The CDR3 totals 16 residues. The germline gives CDR1 SGHRS, CDR2 YFSETQ. Here the CDR3 reads CASSLDPAGLSNEQFF. CDR3 coding DNA: TGCGCCAGCAGCTTGGACCCAGCGGGACTCTCCAATGAGCAGTTCTTC.